This T cell receptor (beta chain) is from a study of cytomegalovirus exposure and HLA in healthy donors. Study conclusions and caveats: Later analysis identified a missense DCLRE1C variant that was linked to TCR beta V- and J-gene trimming. Among TCR beta chains, those listed as cytomegalovirus-associated numbered about 160.

V shed 5 bases and J 2 bases; nucleotides not matched to a gene: 6. The CDR3 totals 15 residues. Germline lookup yields CDR1 MRHNA and CDR2 SNTAGT. Only one count was recorded for this clone. The target antigen is unknown. With 60 Vbeta and 13 Jbeta primers, the PCR was carried out. Clones were read by immunoSEQ multiplex PCR, and TCRdb kept only the in-frame ones, dropping some. The table has about 110,000 clones, roughly 75% seen once. Sequenced sample: PBMCs. This sequence joins TRBV6-4 and TRBJ2-7; 10 positions agree with TRBD2. The origin of this receptor is a man between 40 and 49 years old in good health and CMV-seronegative. The CDR3 region has the DNA TGTGCCAGCAGTCCACGGAGCGGGGGGGCCTACGAGCAGTACTTC. Protein sequence: CASSPRSGGAYEQYF.